The 17 T cell receptor beta chains in this list originate from one sample, sequenced in a study of blood T cells in healthy people across ages. Primed by a sample-barcoded 5' primer and a J-beta primer mix, a second PCR proceeded for 7 to 11 cycles. A single record per CDR3 protein comes from TCRdb applying MiXCR to the 5' RACE reads. The table has 1 million to 1.2 million distinct CDR3 sequences, roughly two fifths seen once. Material for sequencing was blood. The receptors were gathered from a man in his late teens or twenties in good health.

V gene TRBV28 combines with J gene TRBJ1-5; unclear D gene. V gave up 6 bases and J gave up 0 bases, with 6 bases separating them. Per the germline V gene, CDR1 is MDHEN and CDR2 is SYDVKM. The CDR3 is made up of 13 amino acids. CDR3 sequence reads: CASRYDSNQPQHF. CDR3 coding DNA: TGTGCCAGCAGATACGATAGCAATCAGCCCCAGCATTTT.

The chain links TRBV5-1 to TRBJ2-3, with D perhaps TRBD2 (5 bases). V lost 2 bases, J lost 13 bases, and 14 bases lay in between. The germline CDR1 and CDR2 sequences are SGHRS and YFSETQ. The CDR3 is made up of 12 amino acids. CDR3 protein: CASSFRQDFEYF. DNA for the CDR3: TGCGCCAGCAGCTTTCGTCAGGACTTTGAGTATTTT. The variable domain in full, completed from reference TRBV5-1 and TRBJ2-3, reads KAGVTQTPRYLIKTRGQQVTLSCSPISGHRSVSWYQQTPGQGLQFLFEYFSETQRNKGNFPGRFSGRQFSNSRSEMNVSTLELGDSALYLCASSFRQDFEYFGPGTRLTVL.

This chain links TRBV6-2 or TRBV6-3 with TRBJ2-3; 8 bases fit TRBD2. CDR3 length: 16 amino acids. V was clipped by 4 bases and J by 0 bases; unmatched bases: 6. Germline CDR1 reads MNHEY; CDR2 reads SVGEGT. CDR3 residues: CASSWFGGGSTDTQYF. The CDR3 region has the DNA TGTGCCAGCAGTTGGTTTGGCGGGGGGAGCACAGATACGCAGTATTTT.

V usage is TRBV7-2 and J usage is TRBJ2-3, with 7 bases lining up with TRBD1. V lost 5 bases and J lost 2; bases outside the gene matches: 4. This CDR3 has 14 residues. CDR1 and CDR2 (germline): SGHTA, FQGNSA. CDR3 residues: CASSEGALTDTQYF. In DNA, the CDR3 is TGTGCCAGCAGCGAGGGGGCCCTCACAGATACGCAGTATTTT.

The chain combines TRBV27 with TRBJ1-1; perhaps TRBD1 as D (5 bases). Trimming pared 8 bases from V and 5 bases from J, leaving 12 bases between. Germline CDR1 MNHEY, CDR2 SMNVEV (reference sequence). The CDR3 runs to 12 residues. The CDR3 is CASGSGSTEAFF. The CDR3 nucleotides are TGTGCCAGCGGTTCAGGGTCGACTGAAGCTTTCTTT.

The chain couples TRBV6-5 to TRBJ2-3, with 10 nucleotides matching TRBD2. This CDR3 spans 14 amino acids. Trimming removed 2 bases from V and 6 bases from J; junction bases left unmatched: 2. CDR1 and CDR2 (germline): MNHEY, SVGAGI. CDR3 sequence: CASSYPTSGDTQYF. The CDR3 DNA sequence: TGTGCCAGCAGTTACCCGACTAGCGGGGATACGCAGTATTTT.

This clonotype was found once. The chain carries TRBV28 and TRBJ2-1, with 11 bases fitting TRBD1. The CDR3 covers 16 residues. Germline CDR1 MDHEN, CDR2 SYDVKM. J gave up 8 bases and V 4 bases, and 10 bases lay outside the gene matches. The CDR3 loop is CASSSWGQGGRDEQFF. CDR3 DNA sequence: TGTGCCAGCAGTTCATGGGGACAGGGGGGTCGAGATGAGCAGTTCTTC.

This clonotype was detected many times. The rearrangement joins TRBV29-1 to TRBJ1-2, with TRBD1 matching 8 bases. From germline, CDR1 is SQVTM and CDR2 ANQGSEA. V lost 0 bases and J lost 3; bases outside the gene matches: 3. The CDR3 is made up of 14 amino acids. The CDR3: CSVEESGGYYGYTF. In DNA, the CDR3 is TGCAGCGTTGAAGAATCAGGGGGCTACTATGGCTACACCTTC.

Only a few counts were recorded for this clonotype. V usage is TRBV7-8 and J usage is TRBJ2-5; a possible D gene is TRBD1 (6 bases). Germline V CDR1 and CDR2: SGHVS, FQNEAQ. Trimming removed 0 bases from V and 0 bases from J, with 8 bases in between. The CDR3 sequence is 15 residues long. The CDR3 sequence is CASSLAGTNQETQYF. The CDR3 nucleotides are TGTGCCAGCAGCTTAGCTGGGACAAACCAAGAGACCCAGTACTTC.

In this sample, this clonotype turned up many times. This chain links TRBV29-1 with TRBJ2-7, with 13 bases identical to TRBD2. Germline V gene lookup returns CDR1 SQVTM and CDR2 ANQGSEA. The CDR3 covers 16 residues. After removal of 1 base from V and 3 bases from J, the junction contained 6 bases not matched to a gene. CDR3 amino acids: CSVEGLGTSGDYEQYF. The CDR3 nucleotides read TGCAGCGTTGAAGGCCTCGGGACTAGCGGGGACTACGAGCAGTACTTC.

This clonotype was seen repeatedly, ten times or more. The chain combines TRBV29-1 with TRBJ2-7; D remains unclear. Trimming removed 6 bases at V and 2 bases at J, with 11 bases between. The length of the CDR3 is 12 residues. Germline CDR1 is SQVTM and CDR2 is ANQGSEA. CDR3 in DNA: TGCAGCGTCGTCGGACGGACCTACGAGCAGTACTTC. This codes for CSVVGRTYEQYF.

This clonotype showed up just once. The rearrangement joins TRBV10-3 to TRBJ2-7; TRBD1 agrees at 8 bases. Germline lookup yields CDR1 ENHRY and CDR2 SYGVKD. The CDR3 has 13 amino acids. V lost 6 bases to trimming and J lost 4 bases; unmatched junction nucleotides: 5. This CDR3 is CAISAGQEYEQYF. DNA of the CDR3: TGTGCCATCAGCGCGGGACAGGAGTACGAGCAGTACTTC.

V and J are TRBV7-9 and TRBJ2-3; TRBD1 is a possible D gene (5 bases). V lost 5 bases to trimming and J lost 6 bases, with 21 bases between them. This CDR3 spans 16 amino acids. Germline CDR1 is SEHNR and CDR2 is FQNEAQ (reference sequence). CDR3 sequence (DNA): TGTGCCAGCAGCCTCCGACAGACACGACAAGGGGATACGCAGTATTTT. It translates to CASSLRQTRQGDTQYF.

The V call is TRBV5-6, the J call TRBJ2-2; possibly TRBD1 for D (6 bases). The germline V gene encodes CDR1 SGHDT and CDR2 YYEEEE. Trimming pared 4 bases from V and 4 bases from J, leaving 8 bases between. The CDR3 extends over 13 amino acids. CDR3 in amino acids: CASSMTGTGELFF. The CDR3 coding sequence is TGTGCCAGCAGCATGACAGGCACCGGGGAGCTGTTTTTT.

About this clonotype: A read error may produce the germline difference seen at one junction end. CDR3 sequence: CSANPYQETQFF. CDR3 sequence (DNA): TGCAGCGCTAATCCCTACCAAGAGACCCAGTTCTTC. J is TRBJ2-5 and V is TRBV20-1; D not resolved. The J call is doubtful: the DNA matches TRBJ2-1 better. The CDR3 spans 12 residues. In germline, CDR1 is DFQATT, CDR2 SNEGSKA (reference sequence).

This clonotype came up a few times. This rearrangement joins TRBV27 to TRBJ1-2; the D is unclear. The CDR3 sequence is 13 residues long. Germline assignment: CDR1 MNHEY and CDR2 SMNVEV (reference sequence). Trimming pared 5 bases from V and 2 bases from J, leaving 9 bases between. The CDR3: CASSAPGNYGYTF. Here the CDR3 DNA reads TGTGCCAGCAGTGCGCCGGGAAACTATGGCTACACCTTC.

This clonotype was observed many times. The rearrangement uses TRBV7-9 and TRBJ2-3, with D possibly being TRBD2 (5 bases). CDR1 and CDR2 from the germline V gene are SEHNR and FQNEAQ (reference sequence). The CDR3 sequence is 14 residues long. Trimming left V 5 bases short and J 4 bases short, with 13 bases between. CDR3 in amino acids: CASSPIGLADTQYF. CDR3 coding DNA: TGTGCCAGCAGCCCGATTGGACTTGCAGATACGCAGTATTTT.